This T cell receptor beta chain was recorded in a study of cytomegalovirus exposure and HLA in healthy donors. V was trimmed by 0 bases and J by 12 bases, leaving 10 bases between them. Germline V lookup: CDR1 SGDLS, CDR2 YYNGEE. This CDR3 spans 13 amino acids. Researchers ran the PCR with 60 Vbeta and 13 Jbeta primers. TCRdb's table, derived via immunoSEQ multiplex PCR, lists solely in-frame clones and lacks some. Here the sample spans roughly 99,000 clones, over 80% being singletons. Points from the study as a whole: Most TCR sequences were seen very rarely across donors, but some public TCRs occurred in many.

Remarks on this clone: What it binds is unknown.

Nominal health characterized the donors when sampled, though unrecorded immune exposures were likely. The sequence was collected from a man under 40 in good health and CMV-seropositive. Sequenced sample: PBMCs. The chain combines TRBV9 with TRBJ1-6; D call uncertain. CDR3 bases: TGTGCCAGCAGCGTAGACCCGGGGAAACCCCTCCACTTT. Translated: CASSVDPGKPLHF.